The 9 T cell receptor beta chains below come from one sample, sequenced in a study of post-analysis software for immune sequencing data. Study-wide findings and caveats: Among 5 or 6 TRBV segments more frequent in patients than controls were TRBV5-6, TRBV5-1 and TRBV20-1.

Carried by the TCR beta cDNA libraries were unique molecular identifiers. TCRdb reprocessed the PCR reads via MiXCR and lists one record per CDR3 protein. The table lists 650,000 to 850,000 distinct CDR3 sequences, 46% of them singletons. No antigen has been identified for these receptors. The source material was blood. The source of these receptors is a girl aged 10-17 years with multiple sclerosis.

This clonotype appeared a few times. The chain joins TRBV20-1 to TRBJ2-3; 8 positions match TRBD2. Germline assignment: CDR1 DFQATT and CDR2 SNEGSKA (reference sequence). The CDR3 extends over 16 amino acids. Germline trimming cut 6 bases from V and 3 bases from J; bases unmatched to any gene: 14. In DNA, the CDR3 is TGCAGTGCCCCCTCCATGACTAGCGTTGGGACAGATACGCAGTATTTT. Its translation: CSAPSMTSVGTDTQYF.

The chain couples TRBV28 to TRBJ2-3, with a weak D call TRBD1 (5 bases). The CDR3 loop spans 14 amino acids. Trimming cost V 6 bases and J 4 bases, with 14 bases left between them. Germline-derived CDR1 and CDR2 are MDHEN and SYDVKM. The CDR3 sequence: CASSPLVGPDTQYF. CDR3 in DNA: TGTGCCAGCAGCCCCCTAGTGGGGCCAGATACGCAGTATTTT.

J is TRBJ2-5 and V is TRBV4-3; 8 bases are shared with TRBD2. The assigned J gene may be wrong: the sequence end matches TRBJ2-7 better. This CDR3 region has 17 residues. Germline-derived CDR1 and CDR2 are LGHNA and YSLEER. DNA for the CDR3: TGCGCCAGCAGCCAAGATTTAGCGGGGAGGACTACTGACGAGCAGTACTTC. This encodes CASSQDLAGRTTDEQYF.

V and J are TRBV7-3 and TRBJ2-7; D possibly uses TRBD1 or TRBD2 (5 bases each). Deletions cut 7 bases from V and 3 bases from J, with 13 bases between. Germline values: CDR1 SGHTA, CDR2 FQGTGA. This CDR3 is built from 13 residues. The CDR3 here is CASTAEGFYEQYF. The CDR3 coding sequence is TGTGCCAGCACGGCTGAGGGGTTCTACGAGCAGTACTTC.

This chain joins TRBV4-2 and TRBJ2-5, with D possibly matching TRBD2 (6 bases). The tail of the sequence fits TRBJ2-7 better, so the J call may be wrong. There are 14 residues in the CDR3. Germline CDR1 and CDR2: LGHNA and YNFKEQ. The CDR3 is CASSQDRGSFEQYF. In nucleotides, the CDR3 is TGTGCCAGCAGCCAAGATCGGGGGAGTTTCGAGCAGTACTTC.

The chain links TRBV4-2 to TRBJ2-5; tentatively, D is TRBD2 (6 bases). The germline V and J ends were trimmed by 0 bases and 11 bases, with 16 bases remaining between them. Per the germline V gene, CDR1 is LGHNA and CDR2 is YNFKEQ. The CDR3 is 14 amino acids. The CDR3, as DNA: TGTGCCAGCAGCCAAGATGGAGGGGCGAATGAGCAGTACTTC. Amino acids: CASSQDGGANEQYF.

This chain uses TRBV7-2 with TRBJ2-7; 10 positions match TRBD1. Unmatched junction bases numbered 9, after V lost 1 base and J lost 0 bases. Germline V gene data show CDR1 as SGHTA and CDR2 as FQGNSA. The CDR3 covers 18 residues. The CDR3 region is CASSLGIPGQGFSYEQYF. DNA of the CDR3: TGTGCCAGCAGCTTAGGGATTCCGGGACAGGGGTTCTCCTACGAGCAGTACTTC.

J is TRBJ2-7 and V is TRBV7-9, with 9 bases identical to TRBD1. Germline loops: CDR1 SEHNR, CDR2 FQNEAQ (reference sequence). Trimming cost V 4 bases and J 6 bases; bases outside gene matches: 4. This CDR3 comprises 13 residues. CDR3 in DNA: TGTGCCAGCAGCTACCGGACAGGGGTCGAGCAGTACTTC. Its protein product is CASSYRTGVEQYF.

This clonotype was seen repeatedly, ten times or more. J is TRBJ2-3 and V is TRBV24-1; D possibly corresponds to TRBD1 (5 bases). The CDR3 spans 15 residues. Trimming removed 5 bases at V and 5 bases at J, with 16 bases between. Germline CDR1 and CDR2: KGHDR and SFDVKD. The chain's CDR3 is CATSADGRDGDTQYF. For the CDR3, the DNA is TGTGCCACCAGTGCAGATGGCAGGGATGGAGATACGCAGTATTTT.